Reported below is one T cell receptor (beta chain). The sample comes from a study of cytomegalovirus exposure and HLA in healthy donors. Germline lookup yields CDR1 LNHDA and CDR2 SQIVND (reference sequence). The CDR3 totals 15 residues. Trimming took 4 bases from V and 0 from J, leaving 10 bases between them. The method was immunoSEQ multiplex PCR; TCRdb's version includes in-frame clones alone and lacks a portion of them. This sample has roughly 60,000 clones, with roughly nine tenths found just once. This clonotype was obtained from a woman aged 25 to 39 in good health and CMV-seronegative. V and J are TRBV19 and TRBJ2-1, with a weak D call TRBD2 (7 bases). Sequenced: PBMCs. In DNA form, the CDR3 reads TGTGCCAGTAGTACAGCGGGACACTCCTACAATGAGCAGTTCTTC. It codes for CASSTAGHSYNEQFF.